Sequencing of this TCR beta chain was carried out in a study of T cell repertoires in cytomegalovirus infection. Background on the study: Both a matching HLA type and CMV infection were indicated by public TCR beta signatures.

TCRdb analysed the reads with MiXCR anew, one entry per CDR3 protein. The table has 150,000 to 200,000 distinct CDR3 sequences, about 15% seen once. With respect to this clonotype: Antigen unknown.

Study outcomes and limitations: Cumulative public TCR beta family frequency identified carriers of CMV plus the relevant HLA. The study found HLA-C-restricted CMV-specific TCR beta clonotypes dominating the ex vivo response.

Germline V CDR1 and CDR2: LGHDT, YNNKEL (reference sequence). Trimming left V 2 bases short and J 2 bases short, with 12 bases between. The CDR3 covers 15 residues. The origin of this receptor is a human donor in good health (CMV status not recorded). Some clones in this sample may be carry-over from other donors' samples. Source material: PBMCs. The chain has TRBV3-1 and TRBJ1-1; D ambiguous. The CDR3 nucleotides read TGTGCCAGCAGCCAATCGTGGCGGAGTAACACTGAAGCTTTCTTT. This sequence encodes CASSQSWRSNTEAFF.